Listed here are 25 T cell receptor beta chains from one sample, sequenced in a study of T cells in Graves' hyperthyroidism and ophthalmopathy. RNA transcripts yielded amplified TCR beta CDR3 regions. During a first-round RT-PCR of the TCR CDR3, the HTBI primer set was used. In TCRdb, the multiplex PCR reads were re-called with MiXCR into one record per CDR3 protein. Of hundreds of thousands of distinct CDR3 sequences listed, approximately 15% were seen once; the top ten hold about 26%. The sequencing sample was made of blood. The source of these receptors is a woman aged 25 to 45 with Graves' hyperthyroidism.

This clonotype was seen a few times. CDR3 sequence reads: CASHSAWNTEAFF. DNA for the CDR3: TGTGCCAGCCACTCTGCCTGGAACACTGAAGCTTTCTTT. The gene calls are TRBV7-2 and TRBJ1-1, with no clear D. The CDR3 contains 13 residues. V dropped 8 bases and J dropped 1 base, with 11 bases sitting between them. Looked up from germline, CDR1 is SGHTA and CDR2 is FQGNSA.

This clonotype was counted at least ten times. Here the CDR3 DNA reads TGTGCCAGCAGTGAGAGGCGGGGGGGGACAGATACGCAGTATTTT. Translating gives CASSERRGGTDTQYF. V gene TRBV2 combines with J gene TRBJ2-3; TRBD2 matches at 9 bases. The CDR3 runs 15 residues. V shed 3 bases and J 3 bases; nucleotides not matched to a gene: 4. Germline CDR1 reads SNHLY; CDR2 reads FYNNEI. Variable domain in full (rest from reference TRBV2 and TRBJ2-3): EPEVTQTPSHQVTQMGQEVILRCVPISNHLYFYWYRQILGQKVEFLVSFYNNEISEKSEIFDDQFSVERPDGSNFTLKIRSTKLEDSAMYFCASSERRGGTDTQYFGPGTRLTVL.

There are many counts of this clonotype. The rearrangement links TRBV2 to TRBJ2-1; TRBD1 or TRBD2 may be the D gene (6 bases each). The CDR3 totals 15 residues. In germline, CDR1 is SNHLY, CDR2 FYNNEI. The V gene lost 7 bases and the J gene lost 5 bases, with 18 bases spanning the gap. The CDR3 loop is CASNPTGRGDNEQFF. The CDR3 DNA follows: TGTGCCAGCAACCCCACAGGGCGCGGGGACAATGAGCAGTTCTTC. The whole variable domain, filled in from reference TRBV2 and TRBJ2-1, reads EPEVTQTPSHQVTQMGQEVILRCVPISNHLYFYWYRQILGQKVEFLVSFYNNEISEKSEIFDDQFSVERPDGSNFTLKIRSTKLEDSAMYFCASNPTGRGDNEQFFGPGTRLTVL.

The V and J genes are TRBV5-1 and TRBJ1-2; the D is unclear. The germline CDR1 and CDR2 sequences are SGHRS and YFSETQ. This CDR3 spans 14 amino acids. The V end was cut by 4 bases, the J end by 4 bases, with 14 bases between. The CDR3 is CASSTNDGIYGYTF. The CDR3 DNA sequence: TGCGCCAGCAGCACCAACGACGGGATCTATGGCTACACCTTC.

In its sample, this clonotype was seen many times. In DNA form, the CDR3 reads TGTGCCAGCAGCGTCCACGGTAAGAACACTGAAGCTTTCTTT. It yields the protein CASSVHGKNTEAFF. The chain carries TRBV9 and TRBJ1-1; no clear D gene. Germline values: CDR1 SGDLS, CDR2 YYNGEE. Between the trimmed V and J ends, which lost 2 bases and 1 base, there was a span of 9 bases. This CDR3 contains 14 residues.

The rearrangement links TRBV29-1 to TRBJ2-7; TRBD2 is a possible D gene (6 bases). Germline assignment: CDR1 SQVTM and CDR2 ANQGSEA. The CDR3 is made up of 13 amino acids. V was shortened by 7 bases and J by 0 bases, with 13 bases between the two germline ends. The CDR3 loop is CSGGGSNSYEQYF. DNA for the CDR3: TGCAGCGGGGGAGGCAGTAACTCCTACGAGCAGTACTTC.

The CDR3 DNA follows: TGTGCCAGCCACGAGGACAATTCTAATTCACCCCTCCACTTT. As protein: CASHEDNSNSPLHF. V usage is TRBV19 and J usage is TRBJ1-6; a possible D gene is TRBD1 (5 bases). V lost 9 bases to trimming and J lost 6 bases, with 15 bases between them. Germline CDR1 LNHDA, CDR2 SQIVND (reference sequence). This CDR3 contains 14 residues. The whole variable domain, remainder taken from reference TRBV19 and TRBJ1-6, is DGGITQSPKYLFRKEGQNVTLSCEQNLNHDAMYWYRQDPGQGLRLIYYSQIVNDFQKGDIAEGYSVSREKKESFPLTVTSAQKNPTAFYLCASHEDNSNSPLHFGNGTRLTVT.

Many counts were recorded for this clonotype. V is TRBV11-2 and J is TRBJ1-2, with a weak D call TRBD1 (5 bases). CDR1 and CDR2 (germline): SGHAT, FQNNGV. The V end was cut by 6 bases, the J end by 8 bases, with 13 bases between. This CDR3 is built from 12 residues. As DNA, the CDR3 is TGTGCCAGCAGTCAGACCAGGGACGGCTACACCTTC. Amino acids: CASSQTRDGYTF.

On this clonotype: This could be a read error, since a much larger clone is one nucleotide away. This chain uses TRBV28 with TRBJ1-4, with D unresolved. The CDR3 consists of 15 residues. The germline CDR1 and CDR2 sequences are MDHEN and SYDVKM. The CDR3 DNA reads as TGTGCCAGCAGTTCCTATGAGGGCGCTAATGGAAAACTGTTTTTT. Translated, it gives CASSSYEGANGKLFF.

Only a few counts were recorded for this clonotype. The J gene is TRBJ2-7, the V gene TRBV12-3 or TRBV12-4, with D possibly being TRBD2 (6 bases). The V gene lost 3 bases and the J gene lost 0 bases, with 9 bases spanning the gap. CDR3 size: 14 residues. The chain's CDR3 is CASSFGGVSYEQYF. The CDR3 DNA sequence: TGTGCCAGCAGTTTCGGAGGGGTCTCCTACGAGCAGTACTTC.

The rearrangement uses TRBV19 and TRBJ2-3; D gene uncertain. CDR1 is LNHDA and CDR2 is SQIVND in the germline V gene (reference sequence). Trimming stripped 4 bases from V and 1 base from J, with 15 bases between. The CDR3 has 16 amino acids. This CDR3 is CASSRGQGERTDTQYF. Written as DNA, the CDR3 is TGTGCCAGTAGTAGGGGTCAAGGCGAGCGCACAGATACGCAGTATTTT.

This clonotype showed up just a few times. The rearrangement joins TRBV4-2 to TRBJ2-1; TRBD2 aligns across 16 bases. Germline-derived CDR1 and CDR2 are LGHNA and YNFKEQ. J was trimmed by 8 bases and V by 3 bases; bases with no gene match: 10. This CDR3 is built from 18 residues. DNA for the CDR3: TGTGCCAGCAGCCACGGGACTAGCGGGAGGGATAAATCGGATGAGCAGTTCTTC. It specifies CASSHGTSGRDKSDEQFF.

CDR3 nucleotide sequence: TGTGCCAGCAGTGAAAGGCTAGCGGGAGTGGGTAGTTCAGATACGCAGTATTTT. Its translation is CASSERLAGVGSSDTQYF. The chain links TRBV6-1 to TRBJ2-3; 10 bases match TRBD2. The CDR3 is 18 amino acids. Germline V gene data show CDR1 as MNHNS and CDR2 as SASEGT. V was pared by 2 bases and J by 4 bases, with 12 bases of the junction left unmatched.

This clonotype occurred a few times. The genes are TRBV29-1 and TRBJ2-5, with a tentative D call TRBD1 (8 bases). This CDR3 is 15 amino acids long. Germline V gene sequence: CDR1 SQVTM, CDR2 ANQGSEA. The CDR3, as DNA: TGCAGAGAAACAGGGGGAGGAGCGGGGCAAGAGACCCAGTACTTC. This codes for CRETGGGAGQETQYF.

This clonotype turned up a few times. This chain uses TRBV2 with TRBJ1-1; D is possibly TRBD1 (6 bases). The CDR3 totals 14 residues. CDR1 is SNHLY and CDR2 is FYNNEI in the germline V gene. The V end lost 3 bases, the J end lost 4 bases, and 12 bases lay between the germline ends. This chain's CDR3 is CASSDQGSVTEAFF. The CDR3 bases are TGTGCCAGCAGTGATCAGGGGTCGGTCACTGAAGCTTTCTTT. The complete variable domain, with remaining parts taken from reference TRBV2 and TRBJ1-1, reads EPEVTQTPSHQVTQMGQEVILRCVPISNHLYFYWYRQILGQKVEFLVSFYNNEISEKSEIFDDQFSVERPDGSNFTLKIRSTKLEDSAMYFCASSDQGSVTEAFFGQGTRLTVV.

This clonotype occurred a few times. The chain links TRBV28 to TRBJ2-7, with 9 bases matching TRBD1. Per germline, CDR1 MDHEN and CDR2 SYDVKM. Trimming removed 5 bases from V and 6 bases from J; junction bases left unmatched: 11. The CDR3 has 15 residues. The CDR3 loop reads CASSSRDRDLFEQYF. CDR3 in DNA: TGTGCCAGCAGTAGCCGGGACAGGGACCTCTTCGAGCAGTACTTC.

V and J are TRBV7-2 and TRBJ2-2; D uncertain. The CDR3 has 15 amino acids. Trimming shortened V by 3 bases and J by 4 bases, and 12 bases separated the two germline ends. Germline lookup yields CDR1 SGHTA and CDR2 FQGNSA. The CDR3: CASSFGGRGTGELFF. For the CDR3, the DNA is TGTGCCAGCAGCTTTGGCGGCCGCGGCACCGGGGAGCTGTTTTTT.

Concerning this clonotype: Given a much more abundant clone one base away, this may be a read error. The chain recombines TRBV7-9 with TRBJ2-1; 7 bases are shared with TRBD1. Trimming cost V 0 bases and J 4 bases; bases outside gene matches: 3. Germline V gene data show CDR1 as SEHNR and CDR2 as FQNEAQ (reference sequence). There are 15 residues in the CDR3. The DNA of the CDR3 is TGTGCCAGCAGCTTAGCCACAGGGGTGTACAATGAGCAGTTCTTC. Translating it yields CASSLATGVYNEQFF.

This clonotype was recorded at least ten times. The rearrangement links TRBV5-4 to TRBJ2-7, with D perhaps TRBD1 (5 bases). The CDR3 has 13 residues. Per the germline V gene, CDR1 is SGHNT and CDR2 is YYREEE (reference sequence). With 4 bases removed from V and 4 bases from J, the gap between germline ends came to 12 bases. The CDR3 protein is CASSSLTGYEQYF. The CDR3 DNA reads TGTGCCAGCAGCAGTCTTACAGGTTACGAGCAGTACTTC.

This chain links TRBV28 with TRBJ2-3; D tentatively fits TRBD1 or TRBD2 (5 bases each). Trimming took off 4 bases at V and 3 bases at J, with 17 bases between the two ends. The CDR3 has 16 amino acids. CDR1 and CDR2 (germline): MDHEN, SYDVKM. The CDR3 DNA follows: TGTGCCAGCAGTTGGGACGTCCCTCCTAATACAGATACGCAGTATTTT. It is translated as CASSWDVPPNTDTQYF.

This clonotype occurred many times. This chain uses TRBV6-1 with TRBJ1-1, with D tentatively TRBD1 (6 bases). The CDR3 has 13 amino acids. Germline V CDR1 and CDR2: MNHNS, SASEGT. V was shortened by 8 bases and J by 1 base, with 11 bases between the two germline ends. The DNA for the CDR3 is TGTGCCAGCGAAGGACAGACGAACACTGAAGCTTTCTTT. It is translated as CASEGQTNTEAFF.

The V call is TRBV7-9, the J call TRBJ1-1; TRBD1 aligns across 7 bases. CDR1 and CDR2 from the germline V gene are SEHNR and FQNEAQ (reference sequence). This CDR3 is 13 amino acids long. Losses at the gene ends were 6 bases for V and 11 bases for J; bases not matched to a gene: 12. The CDR3 loop is CASSPETGRNAFF. The CDR3 DNA reads as TGTGCCAGCAGTCCCGAGACAGGGAGGAACGCTTTCTTT.

The rearrangement uses TRBV20-1 and TRBJ1-1; tentative D call: TRBD1 (5 bases). Per the germline V gene, CDR1 is DFQATT and CDR2 is SNEGSKA (reference sequence). The CDR3 length is 13 residues. Trimming took 0 bases from V and 6 from J, leaving 11 bases between them. The CDR3 DNA follows: TGCAGTGCTAGAGATACAGGCTTATCTGAAGCTTTCTTT. Translating it yields CSARDTGLSEAFF.

This clonotype was observed many times. The chain has TRBV7-9 and TRBJ1-1; D unclear. Looked up from germline, CDR1 is SEHNR and CDR2 is FQNEAQ (reference sequence). Trimming left V 2 bases short and J 6 bases short, with 4 bases between. This CDR3 is 11 amino acids long. The CDR3 DNA reads as TGTGCCAGCAGCTTATTCGCTGAAGCTTTCTTT. It codes for CASSLFAEAFF.

This clonotype has a count of ten or more. The chain recombines TRBV28 with TRBJ1-5; D gene uncertain. The CDR3 covers 14 residues. In germline, CDR1 is MDHEN, CDR2 SYDVKM. V gave up 6 bases and J gave up 7 bases, with 16 bases separating them. As DNA, the CDR3 is TGTGCCAGCAGGGACCGGAGGTCCTACCAGCCCCAGCATTTT. Its protein product is CASRDRRSYQPQHF.